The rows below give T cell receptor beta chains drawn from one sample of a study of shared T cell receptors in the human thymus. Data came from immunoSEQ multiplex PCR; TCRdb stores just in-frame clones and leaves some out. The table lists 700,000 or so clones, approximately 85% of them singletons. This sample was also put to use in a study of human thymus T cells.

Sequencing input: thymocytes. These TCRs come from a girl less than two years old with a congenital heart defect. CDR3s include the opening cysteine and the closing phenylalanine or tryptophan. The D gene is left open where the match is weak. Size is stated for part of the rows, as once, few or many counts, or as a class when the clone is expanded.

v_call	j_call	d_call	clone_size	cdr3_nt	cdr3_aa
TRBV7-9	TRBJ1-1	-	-	TGTGCCAGCAGGGGGACTCACCTGAACACTGAAGCTTTCTTT	CASRGTHLNTEAFF
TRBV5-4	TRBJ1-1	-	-	TGTGCCAGCAGCCGACAGGTGTTCTCTGAAGCTTTCTTT	CASSRQVFSEAFF
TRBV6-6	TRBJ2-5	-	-	TGTGCCAGCAGCCGGGGGGAGACCCAGTACTTC	CASSRGETQYF
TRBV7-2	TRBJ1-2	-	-	TGTGCCAGCAGCTTACCAGGGGTGTGTGGCTACACCTTC	CASSLPGVCGYTF
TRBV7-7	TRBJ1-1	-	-	TGTGCCAGCAGCCCCTTAGTCGACAACCAAGCTTTCTTT	CASSPLVDNQAFF
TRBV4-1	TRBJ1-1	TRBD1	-	TGCGCCAGCAGCCAAGATCGTCACAGGACAGGAGGGACTGAAGCTTTCTTT	CASSQDRHRTGGTEAFF
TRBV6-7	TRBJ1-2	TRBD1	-	TGTGCCAGCAGTGGACAGGGGAATGGGTACACCTTC	CASSGQGNGYTF
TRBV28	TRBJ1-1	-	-	TGTGCCAGCAGCTCCCCCGATGTCTCTCAGTTCTTT	CASSSPDVSQFF
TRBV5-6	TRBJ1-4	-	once	TGTGCCAGCAGCCTAACTGAAACAGGATTTAGGGGTGAAAAACTGTTTTTT	CASSLTETGFRGEKLFF
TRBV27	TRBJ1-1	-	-	TGTGCCAGCAGTTTAGGGGGCCCAAACACTGAAGCTTTCTTT	CASSLGGPNTEAFF
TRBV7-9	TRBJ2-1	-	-	TGTGCCAGCAGCTTACGGGCGGGGGCTAACAATGAGCAGTTCTTC	CASSLRAGANNEQFF
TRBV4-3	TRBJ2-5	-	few	TGCGCCAGCAGCCAAGAACTTGTGGAGACCCAGTACTTC	CASSQELVETQYF
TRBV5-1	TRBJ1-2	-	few	TGCGCCAGCAGCGCTAAAACCCTAGAGACAGATGATTACTATGGCTACACCTTC	CASSAKTLETDDYYGYTF
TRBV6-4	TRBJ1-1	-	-	TGTGCCAGCAGTGACTCAACAGGGTCGTCTGAAGCTTTCTTT	CASSDSTGSSEAFF
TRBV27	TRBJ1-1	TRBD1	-	TGTGCCAGCAGTTCCAACAGGGGTCTGAACACTGAAGCTTTCTTT	CASSSNRGLNTEAFF
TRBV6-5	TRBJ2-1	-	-	TGTGCCAGCAGTTGGCAGGGGTCCTACAATGAGCAGTTCTTC	CASSWQGSYNEQFF
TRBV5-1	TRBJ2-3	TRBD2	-	TGCGCCAGCAGCTTACCAATTACTAGCGGGGGGGACACAGATACGCAGTATTTT	CASSLPITSGGDTDTQYF
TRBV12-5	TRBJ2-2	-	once	TGTGCTAGTGGTCCCACATCCGGGGAGCTGTTTTTT	CASGPTSGELFF
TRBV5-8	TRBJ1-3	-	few	TGTGCCAGCAGCCCCCGGGACATAAAGGAATCCACCATATATTTT	CASSPRDIKESTIYF
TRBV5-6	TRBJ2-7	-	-	TGTGCCAGCAGTCCAGCCCTGTACCCTAGCGAGCAGTACTTC	CASSPALYPSEQYF
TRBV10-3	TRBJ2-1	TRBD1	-	TGTGCCATCGGGCCTAAACCGGACAGGGTGTTTTGGGTCGAACACCGATATAATGAGCAGTTCTTC	CAIGPKPDRVFWVEHRYNEQFF
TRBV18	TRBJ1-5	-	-	TGTGCCAGCTCCCAGGGTTCGGAGCCCCAGCATTTT	CASSQGSEPQHF
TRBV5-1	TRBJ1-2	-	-	TGCGCCAGCAGCTTGGACTGGGCAAGGAACTATGGCTACACCTTC	CASSLDWARNYGYTF
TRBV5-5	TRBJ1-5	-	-	TGTGCCAGCAGCTTGTCGGGGGGCTCCCCCCTCCCCGATCAGCCCCAGCATTTT	CASSLSGGSPLPDQPQHF
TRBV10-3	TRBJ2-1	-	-	TGTGCCATCAGTGAGGAGGGAAGGAGAAATGAGCAGTTCTTC	CAISEEGRRNEQFF
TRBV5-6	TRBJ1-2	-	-	TGTGCCAGCAGCCGAATTACAGGGTGCCGCTATGGCTACACCTTC	CASSRITGCRYGYTF
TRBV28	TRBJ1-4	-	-	TGTGCCAGCAGTTTTGAAAGGGGGGGGGAAAAACTGTTTTTT	CASSFERGGEKLFF
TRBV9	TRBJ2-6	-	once	TGTGCCAGCAGCCAGTGCTCTGGGGCCAACGTCCTGACTTTC	CASSQCSGANVLTF
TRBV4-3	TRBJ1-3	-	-	TGCGCCAGCAGCCAAGATTTTAATGGCGGGGACTCTGGAAACACCATATATTTT	CASSQDFNGGDSGNTIYF
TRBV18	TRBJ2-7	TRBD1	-	TGTGCCAGCTCACCACCGACAGGGCGCGGGTACGAGCAGTACTTC	CASSPPTGRGYEQYF
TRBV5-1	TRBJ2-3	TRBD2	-	TGCGCCAGCAGCTACCCCGAGGGACTAGCGGGGGGTACAGATACGCAGTATTTT	CASSYPEGLAGGTDTQYF
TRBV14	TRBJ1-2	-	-	TGTGCCAGCAGCCATCGCGTGGGGGGGGAAGGGGATGGCTACACCTTC	CASSHRVGGEGDGYTF
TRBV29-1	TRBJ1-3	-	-	TGCAGCGTTGAACGGGTCCTCAGCGGAAACACCATATATTTT	CSVERVLSGNTIYF
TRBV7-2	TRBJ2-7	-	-	TGTGCCAGCAGCTTAGACTCTCTGAGCTCCTACGAGCAGTACTTC	CASSLDSLSSYEQYF
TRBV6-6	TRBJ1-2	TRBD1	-	TGTGCCAGCAGTTGGGGACCGGGACAGGGGCATGGCTACACCTTC	CASSWGPGQGHGYTF
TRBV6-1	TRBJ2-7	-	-	TGTGCCAGCAGTCCTAGACCGTATGAGACCTACGAGCAGTACTTC	CASSPRPYETYEQYF